The clone carrying this TCR beta chain has a single count. No antigen is known for it. This entry comes from a study of OX40 agonist ivuxolimab in advanced cancers. At baseline, cycle 4 day 1, and cycle 7 day 1, blood was sampled. Whole-study results and caveats: Low normalized T-cell clonal expansion also characterized some of the nonresponders. Antigen specificity remained undetermined for the expanded peripheral T cells.

Germline V gives CDR1 MNHEY, CDR2 SMNVEV (reference sequence). This CDR3 comprises 17 residues. Losses at the gene ends were 6 bases for V and 0 bases for J; bases not matched to a gene: 8. Clones were sequenced by immunoSEQ multiplex PCR, and TCRdb holds only the in-frame ones, with some missing. The table lists about 94,000 clones, roughly 87% of them singletons, with just over 0.3% in the top ten. This specimen was CD4+ or CD8+ T cells sorted from blood, taken in a trial of the OX40 agonist ivuxolimab. This chain joins TRBV27 and TRBJ2-2, with TRBD1 matching 9 bases. This receptor was obtained from an adult with an advanced solid tumor such as melanoma, head and neck, liver or kidney cancer. CDR3 amino acids: CASRSTGGGSNTGELFF. The CDR3, as DNA: TGTGCCAGCAGATCCACAGGGGGCGGTTCGAACACCGGGGAGCTGTTTTTT.